This T cell receptor beta chain derives from a study of blood T cells in healthy people across ages. Concerning this clonotype itself: The antigen remains unidentified.

General study results and limits: Age brought a roughly linear fall in TCR beta diversity measured per million T cells.

For the second PCR, which ran for roughly 7 to 11 cycles, a sample-barcoded 5' primer and a J-beta primer mix were used. Each cDNA molecule received a tag from a template-switch adaptor that had 12 random nucleotides. TCRdb ran MiXCR on the 5' RACE reads and lists one entry per CDR3 protein. In the table there are 1 million to 1.2 million distinct CDR3 sequences, 35% to 40% of which are singletons. Trimming took 0 bases from V and 5 from J, leaving 19 bases between them. This CDR3 contains 17 residues. From germline, CDR1 is LGHDT and CDR2 YNNKEL (reference sequence). This sequence was found in a man aged 18 to 29 in good health. The chain carries TRBV3-1 and TRBJ2-5; tentatively, D is TRBD1 (5 bases). The source material was blood. The CDR3: CASSQDRIRVGWETQYF. The CDR3 nucleotides read TGTGCCAGCAGCCAAGATCGGATCAGGGTAGGGTGGGAGACCCAGTACTTC.